A selection of T cell receptor beta chains follows, all from one sample in a study of blood T cell repertoires in COVID-19. Assay used: immunoSEQ multiplex PCR; TCRdb lists only in-frame clones, some missing. The sample consists of 130,000 or so clones, around 77% of them appearing once. Source material: peripheral blood. Receptors originate from a man in his 60s with active or convalescent COVID-19. Each CDR3 is given without its conserved first and last residue. A D gene is named only where the DNA matches it firmly. Some rows have no size entry. The others give once, few or many, or a class for an expanded clone.

V gene,J gene,clone size,D gene,CDR3 protein
TRBV6-5,TRBJ2-7,-,-,ASGRYDYEQY
TRBV27,TRBJ2-7,few,-,ASSRYAGGLIDEQY
TRBV7-9,TRBJ2-2,-,TRBD2,ASSPRTSGAPKGGELF
TRBV24-1,TRBJ2-2,-,-,ATSAGAGTGELF
TRBV9,TRBJ2-3,-,TRBD2,ASSPGGGYTDTQY
TRBV7-6,TRBJ2-3,-,-,ASSLQSGQRTDTQY
TRBV3-1/TRBV3-2,TRBJ2-2,-,TRBD2,ASTGGAGRRTGELF
TRBV23-1,TRBJ1-2,-,TRBD1,ASSQIQGAGYGYT
TRBV28,TRBJ1-5,-,-,ASSTQSRGGASNQPQH
TRBV3-1/TRBV3-2,TRBJ2-1,-,TRBD2,ASSQDFASGRGNEQF
TRBV3-1/TRBV3-2,TRBJ1-1,-,-,ASSMTNLNTEAF
TRBV6-5,TRBJ2-5,-,TRBD1,ASSYGTGQETQY
TRBV29-1,TRBJ1-1,-,-,SVEEQGSVAF
TRBV11-2,TRBJ2-3,-,-,ASSLAGADTQY
TRBV11-3,TRBJ2-1,-,-,ASSLGPRGEQF
TRBV7-2,TRBJ2-7,once,TRBD2,ASSLILAGGGYEQY
TRBV18,TRBJ2-1,-,TRBD1,ASSTQGATPYNEQF
TRBV5-1,TRBJ2-7,-,-,ASSSDSSSEQY
TRBV28,TRBJ2-7,-,-,ASSVPGTLYEQY
TRBV6-5,TRBJ2-7,-,-,ASNYRAPQEQY
TRBV5-1,TRBJ2-7,-,TRBD1,ASSSTGTGVSEQY
TRBV28,TRBJ2-7,-,-,ASRTPQAPYEQY
TRBV19,TRBJ1-2,-,-,ASSRTGLGSYT
TRBV18,TRBJ2-2,-,-,ASSPRDDSTGELF
TRBV5-5,TRBJ1-3,-,-,ASSTSDSAWGTIY
TRBV19,TRBJ2-7,-,TRBD2,ASSISGGVDEQY
TRBV10-3,TRBJ2-3,-,TRBD2,AISVSGGRTDTQY
TRBV3-1/TRBV3-2,TRBJ2-5,-,TRBD2,ASSHSAGLQETQY
TRBV5-4,TRBJ2-2,-,TRBD2,ASSLARDYHTGELF
TRBV14,TRBJ2-7,-,-,ASSQDRWFEQY
TRBV7-3,TRBJ2-2,-,TRBD2,ASTLSGDAGELF
TRBV6-5,TRBJ1-5,-,-,ASKRGEGQPQH
TRBV5-1,TRBJ2-3,once,-,ASSFGQIFTDTQY
TRBV7-8,TRBJ1-2,-,TRBD1,ASSLDVGQANYGYT
TRBV28,TRBJ1-1,-,-,ASSVRGPAF
TRBV7-8,TRBJ2-7,once,TRBD2,ASSLAAGGPSEQY
TRBV10-3,TRBJ1-1,-,-,AISEDRMNTEAF
TRBV19,TRBJ2-7,-,TRBD2,ASSIVGLAGEQY
TRBV7-3,TRBJ2-1,-,TRBD1,ASSTDRGSYNEQF
TRBV7-2,TRBJ2-5,-,TRBD2,ASTPAGGPAGETQY
TRBV11-2,TRBJ2-5,-,-,ASSLGASKQETQY
TRBV20-1,TRBJ1-2,-,-,SARDTYGYT